This T cell receptor beta chain was identified during a study of OX40 agonist ivuxolimab in advanced cancers. With respect to the entire study: The costimulatory receptor OX40 (CD134) was targeted by ivuxolimab, a fully human IgG2 agonistic monoclonal antibody. Intravenous ivuxolimab was administered to patients every 2 weeks at six dose levels: 0.01, 0.1, 0.3, 1.5, 3 and 10 mg/kg. Among the roughly 52 dose-escalation patients, around 20 had hepatocellular carcinoma, 15 or so melanoma, 9 renal cell carcinoma and 9 head and neck cancer. In the dose-escalation cohort, around four fifths of patients were male, and the mean age was roughly 60 years with a range of about 20 to 79. Prior anti-PD-1, anti-PD-L1 or anti-CTLA-4 therapy was permitted, and less than 45% of dose-escalation patients had received checkpoint inhibitors. Three dose-escalation patients achieved partial responses, one with hepatocellular carcinoma and two with cutaneous melanoma. Peripheral TCRbeta sequencing was intended to test whether TCR sequence diversity was altered and clonal T-cell expansion was caused by ivuxolimab. The paper reports the monotherapy dose-escalation portion (N of about 47 patients) of the phase I ivuxolimab trial.

To sequence the TCRbeta CDR3 region, genomic DNA was isolated from the sorted cells. TCRbeta CDR3 regions were sequenced using the immunoSEQ Assay. TCRdb holds this immuneACCESS table with in-frame rearrangements only. Some clones are missing; in checked studies, unresolved V genes explain under half, and the rest has no known cause. Present in this sample are about 26,000 clones, about four fifths of which were seen just once. Together, the top ten hold about 33% of the sample. On this clone: Its antigen is still unknown. No much larger clone is present one base from it, and per-base qualities are unavailable.

Broader findings and caveats from the paper: The antigen specificity of the clonally expanded peripheral T cells was not determined. On average, CD8+ T cells showed more expanded clones than CD4+ T cells after ivuxolimab. Partial responders in the 0.1-3.0 mg/kg groups had among the lowest normalized peripheral clonal expansion, especially among CD8+ T cells. Low levels of normalized T-cell clonal expansion were also seen in some patients who did not respond. At doses of 0.1 to 3.0 mg/kg, clonal expansion of both CD4+ and CD8+ blood T cells was observed from baseline to week 6.

Patients with a history of autoimmune disease or receiving systemic immunosuppression were excluded from the trial. Peripheral blood for TCR sequencing was collected from all dose cohorts at baseline, on cycle 4 day 1, and on cycle 7 day 1. Samples came from an open-label, multicenter, first-in-human phase I dose-escalation trial of ivuxolimab. The trial enrolled adults with locally advanced or metastatic head and neck squamous cell, hepatocellular, melanoma or renal cell carcinoma. Before TCR sequencing, CD4+ T cells and CD8+ T cells were sorted from peripheral blood as separate populations. From the cysteine up to the phenylalanine, the CDR3 has a length of 15 residues. Only the CDR3 DNA is retained, 45 bases long and in frame from the first base. Trimming accounts for 0 bases at V and 4 bases at J, while the number of junction bases matched to no gene is 5. CDR1 and CDR2 are read off the germline V gene as SGDLS and YYNGEE.

The V and J segments used are TRBV9 and TRBJ2-7; TRBD2 lines up with 9 middle nucleotides. The sequence was collected from an adult with an advanced solid tumor such as melanoma, head and neck, liver or kidney cancer. The source was CD4+ or CD8+ T cells sorted from blood, collected in a trial of the OX40 agonist ivuxolimab. The CDR3 sequence is CASSVGASGDYEQYF. The sequenced DNA: TGTGCCAGCAGCGTAGGGGCTAGCGGGGATTACGAGCAGTACTTC.